Described below is a single TCR beta chain sequence and its context. Antigen unknown. TRB rearrangements spanning V, D and J were amplified using mixed TRB-A/B primers. TCRdb re-called the multiplex PCR reads with MiXCR, one entry per CDR3 protein. This sample has approximately 10,000 distinct CDR3 sequences, with less than 30% found just once. The template was genomic DNA from peripheral blood, not RNA. The data derive from a study of T cell repertoires in aging, cancer and after chemotherapy. Overall study context: Healthy donor repertoires were recorded over several months to years and showed clear clonal overlap. Overall study findings and caveats: The repertoire data cannot show anything about immunological memory following chemotherapy. Across the chemotherapy interval, each cancer cohort showed higher median generation probability, suggesting thymic rebound.

The CDR3 length is 15 residues. The germline gives CDR1 MNHEY, CDR2 SMNVEV (reference sequence). V was pared by 5 bases and J by 3 bases, with 9 bases of the junction left unmatched. The sequenced material came from blood. The TCR sequence derives from a human donor in good health. The gene calls are TRBV27 and TRBJ2-7; 8 nucleotides line up with TRBD1. The CDR3 bases are TGTGCCAGCAGTCCCGACAGGGGCTCTTACTACGAGCAGTACTTC. It yields the protein CASSPDRGSYYEQYF.